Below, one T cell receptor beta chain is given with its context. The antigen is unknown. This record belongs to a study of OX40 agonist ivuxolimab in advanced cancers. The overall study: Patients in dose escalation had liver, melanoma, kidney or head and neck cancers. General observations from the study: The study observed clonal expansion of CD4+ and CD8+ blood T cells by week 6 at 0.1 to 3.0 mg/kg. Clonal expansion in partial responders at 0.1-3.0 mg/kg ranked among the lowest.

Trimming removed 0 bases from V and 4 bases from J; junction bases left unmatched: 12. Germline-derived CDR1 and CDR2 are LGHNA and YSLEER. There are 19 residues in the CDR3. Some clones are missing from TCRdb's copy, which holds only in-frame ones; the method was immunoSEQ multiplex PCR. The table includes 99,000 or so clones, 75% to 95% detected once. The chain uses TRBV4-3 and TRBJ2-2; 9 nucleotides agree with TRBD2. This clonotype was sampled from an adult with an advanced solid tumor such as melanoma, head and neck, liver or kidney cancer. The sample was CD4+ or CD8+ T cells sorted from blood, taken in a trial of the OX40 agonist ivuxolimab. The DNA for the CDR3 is TGCGCCAGCAGCCAAGAAGCAGCCCTAGCGGGAATCGTCACCGGGGAGCTGTTTTTT. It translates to CASSQEAALAGIVTGELFF.